The entry that follows covers one T cell receptor beta chain sequence. Sequenced by immunoSEQ multiplex PCR; TCRdb stores in-frame clones only, minus some. Of hundreds of thousands of clones in the sample, about nine tenths are singletons; the top ten hold 1.5% to 2%. Trimming removed 8 bases at V and 2 bases at J, with 10 bases between. The CDR3 is made up of 13 amino acids. Germline values: CDR1 KGHSH, CDR2 LQKENI. The data were obtained in a study of blood T cell repertoires in COVID-19. The chain links TRBV18 to TRBJ1-3, with D maybe TRBD1 (5 bases). Sample: PBMCs or T cells enriched from blood (not recorded which). This clonotype was obtained from a man aged 35-49 years who had recovered from COVID-19. DNA of the CDR3: TGTGCCAGCGCCACAGGAACTGGAAACACCATATATTTT. Translating it yields CASATGTGNTIYF.